Below, 3 T cell receptor beta chains from the same sample are listed, as sequenced in a study of tumor-infiltrating lymphocytes in primary liver carcinoma. The investigators made TCR beta cDNA from approximately 500 ng total RNA, using a constant-region primer. It was through three nested multiplex PCR rounds of slightly modified ARM-PCR that TCR beta libraries arose. It was with TRBV1-TRBV30 forward primers and a C-beta reverse primer that the first two PCR rounds were run, at around 9 cycles each. TCRdb fed the multiplex PCR reads into MiXCR, producing one record per CDR3 protein. The table has tens of thousands of distinct CDR3 sequences, around 84% seen once; the top ten hold roughly half. For each extraction, RNA and DNA were obtained together from around 20-30 mg of unsorted bulk tissue. Source material: liver tumor tissue from sampling region 3. Subset in this sample: tumor region T3, left-lateral pole. Receptors were obtained from a man in his forties with primary liver carcinoma and hepatitis B virus infection.

This clonotype was seen just once. At one end, the junction sequence differs from germline, possibly due to a read error. The V call is TRBV6-5, the J call TRBJ2-7; the match to TRBD2 covers 10 bases. Germline CDR1 MNHEY, CDR2 SVGAGI. The CDR3 is 14 residues long. The CDR3 is CTSSFTGTSDEQCF. In DNA, the CDR3 is TGTACCAGCAGTTTTACCGGGACTAGCGACGAGCAATGCTTC.

This clonotype appeared once. At one end the junction does not follow the germline gene, possibly because of a read error. V usage is TRBV5-4 and J usage is TRBJ2-1; 7 bases fit TRBD2. Germline V gives CDR1 SGHNT, CDR2 YYREEE (reference sequence). This CDR3 is built from 16 residues. The DNA of the CDR3 is TGTGTCAGCAGCCAGGGAGGGGCGGGTACTTACAGTGAGCAGTTCTTC. Its translation is CVSSQGGAGTYSEQFF.

This chain connects TRBV20-1 to TRBJ2-6; possible D gene TRBD1, 6 bases. V lost 0 bases, J lost 3 bases, and 9 bases lay in between. Germline CDR1 DFQATT, CDR2 SNEGSKA (reference sequence). This CDR3 comprises 15 residues. CDR3 DNA: TGCAGTGCTAGAGAGGCAGGGGTTGGGGCCAACGTCCTGACTTTC. Protein: CSAREAGVGANVLTF.